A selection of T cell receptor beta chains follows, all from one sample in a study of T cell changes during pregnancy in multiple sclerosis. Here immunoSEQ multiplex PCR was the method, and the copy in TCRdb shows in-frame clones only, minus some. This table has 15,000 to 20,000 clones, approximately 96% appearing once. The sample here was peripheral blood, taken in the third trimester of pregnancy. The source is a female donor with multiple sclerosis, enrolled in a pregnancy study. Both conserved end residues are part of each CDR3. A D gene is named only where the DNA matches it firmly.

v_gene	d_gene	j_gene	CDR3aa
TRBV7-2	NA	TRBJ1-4	CASSLSPVATNEKLFF
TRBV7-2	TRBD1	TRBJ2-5	CASSQRDRGETQYF
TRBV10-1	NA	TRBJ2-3	CASSDLGAGDTQYF
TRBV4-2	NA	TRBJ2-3	CASSQEAPPRTDTQYF
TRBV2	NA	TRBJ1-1	CASSEQGSMNTEAFF
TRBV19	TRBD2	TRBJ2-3	CASSTSGGPDTQYF
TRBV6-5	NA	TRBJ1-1	CASSPSPVNTEAFF
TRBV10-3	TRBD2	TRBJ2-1	CAISERPGGNEQFF
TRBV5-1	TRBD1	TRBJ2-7	CASSLEVRGSYEQYF
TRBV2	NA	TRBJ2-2	CASVYRRDTGELFF
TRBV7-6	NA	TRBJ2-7	CASSLVGGGNLYEQYF
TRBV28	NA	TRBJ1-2	CASSLNRNYYGYTF
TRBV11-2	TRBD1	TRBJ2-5	CASSLGGGAEETQYF
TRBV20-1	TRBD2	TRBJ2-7	CSATGGGEQYF
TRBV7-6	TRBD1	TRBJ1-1	CASSPRQGGNTEAFF
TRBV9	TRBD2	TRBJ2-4	CASSVGAGGVKNIQYF
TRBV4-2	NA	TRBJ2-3	CASSQDPYSSDTQYF
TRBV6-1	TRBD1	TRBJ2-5	CASSGGQGGETQYF
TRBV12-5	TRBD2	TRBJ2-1	CASGLGLAQGRNEQFF
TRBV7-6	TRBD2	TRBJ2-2	CASRGTSGTNTGELFF
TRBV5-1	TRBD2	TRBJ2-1	CASSLRGVAIRYNEQFF
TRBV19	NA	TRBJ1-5	CASSIRVLANQPQHF
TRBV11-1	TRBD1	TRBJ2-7	CASRLDRNSYEQYF
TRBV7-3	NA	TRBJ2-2	CASSLHRAPNTGELFF
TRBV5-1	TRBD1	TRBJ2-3	CASSYRDSSTDTQYF
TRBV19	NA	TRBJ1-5	CASSIEEMNQPQHF
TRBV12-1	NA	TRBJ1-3	CASRLGLIRSGNTIYF
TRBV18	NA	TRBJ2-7	CASSPYRDEQYF
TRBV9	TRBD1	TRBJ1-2	CASSPQGTGGDGYTF
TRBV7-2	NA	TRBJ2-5	CASSLSRKGGARVETQYF
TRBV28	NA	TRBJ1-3	CAGGTGSGNTIYF
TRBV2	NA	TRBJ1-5	CASSETGSNQPQHF
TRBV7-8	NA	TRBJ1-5	CASSPAGGRSQPQHF